Below are 2 T cell receptor beta chains sequenced from a single sample in a study of blood T cell repertoires in COVID-19. TCRdb's copy holds only in-frame clones and misses some; the assay was immunoSEQ multiplex PCR. The sample has about 83,000 clones, about 88% seen once; the top ten hold around a sixth. Sequencing was performed on peripheral blood. The receptors derive from a woman aged 80 or over with active or convalescent COVID-19.

The chain recombines TRBV28 with TRBJ1-4, with TRBD1 as a possible D gene (6 bases). Trimming cost V 4 bases and J 3 bases, with 15 bases left between them. This CDR3 is 16 amino acids long. The germline gives CDR1 MDHEN, CDR2 SYDVKM. CDR3 amino acids: CASSSATGRSNEKLFF. For the CDR3, the DNA is TGTGCCAGCAGTTCCGCTACAGGGCGGTCTAATGAAAAACTGTTTTTT.

This chain uses TRBV7-2 with TRBJ2-7; unclear D gene. The CDR3 is made up of 15 amino acids. V lost 7 bases and J 5 bases, leaving 21 bases between the germline ends. The germline gives CDR1 SGHTA, CDR2 FQGNSA. CDR3 nucleotides: TGTGCCAGCACCTGGTCCTCCAAGGCCACTAACGAGCAGTACTTC. Encoded protein: CASTWSSKATNEQYF.